The 2 T cell receptor beta chains listed next were all sequenced from one sample in a study of cytomegalovirus exposure and HLA in healthy donors. Vbeta (60) and Jbeta (13) primers were used in the PCR. Sequencing used immunoSEQ multiplex PCR; TCRdb keeps in-frame clones, though not all of them. The sample records 120,000 to 150,000 clones, 80% to 85% being singletons. Sample: PBMCs. These receptors were obtained from a male donor in good health and CMV-seropositive.

This chain uses TRBV19 with TRBJ1-3; TRBD1 matches at 8 bases. V was clipped by 9 bases and J by 0 bases; unmatched bases: 7. Looked up from germline, CDR1 is LNHDA and CDR2 is SQIVND (reference sequence). The length of the CDR3 is 15 residues. The CDR3 bases are TGTGCCAGCGCTGACAGGGGTAGCTCTGGAAACACCATATATTTT. It translates to CASADRGSSGNTIYF.

This clone appeared a single time. The V and J genes are TRBV6-6 and TRBJ2-1; 12 bases are a match to TRBD2. V shed 8 bases, J shed 8 bases, and the junction held 10 bases outside the gene matches. Germline V gives CDR1 MNHNY, CDR2 SVGAGI (reference sequence). This CDR3 is 15 amino acids long. CDR3 region: CASLRTRLAGDEQFF. The DNA of the CDR3 is TGTGCCAGCCTAAGGACCAGACTAGCGGGAGATGAGCAGTTCTTC.